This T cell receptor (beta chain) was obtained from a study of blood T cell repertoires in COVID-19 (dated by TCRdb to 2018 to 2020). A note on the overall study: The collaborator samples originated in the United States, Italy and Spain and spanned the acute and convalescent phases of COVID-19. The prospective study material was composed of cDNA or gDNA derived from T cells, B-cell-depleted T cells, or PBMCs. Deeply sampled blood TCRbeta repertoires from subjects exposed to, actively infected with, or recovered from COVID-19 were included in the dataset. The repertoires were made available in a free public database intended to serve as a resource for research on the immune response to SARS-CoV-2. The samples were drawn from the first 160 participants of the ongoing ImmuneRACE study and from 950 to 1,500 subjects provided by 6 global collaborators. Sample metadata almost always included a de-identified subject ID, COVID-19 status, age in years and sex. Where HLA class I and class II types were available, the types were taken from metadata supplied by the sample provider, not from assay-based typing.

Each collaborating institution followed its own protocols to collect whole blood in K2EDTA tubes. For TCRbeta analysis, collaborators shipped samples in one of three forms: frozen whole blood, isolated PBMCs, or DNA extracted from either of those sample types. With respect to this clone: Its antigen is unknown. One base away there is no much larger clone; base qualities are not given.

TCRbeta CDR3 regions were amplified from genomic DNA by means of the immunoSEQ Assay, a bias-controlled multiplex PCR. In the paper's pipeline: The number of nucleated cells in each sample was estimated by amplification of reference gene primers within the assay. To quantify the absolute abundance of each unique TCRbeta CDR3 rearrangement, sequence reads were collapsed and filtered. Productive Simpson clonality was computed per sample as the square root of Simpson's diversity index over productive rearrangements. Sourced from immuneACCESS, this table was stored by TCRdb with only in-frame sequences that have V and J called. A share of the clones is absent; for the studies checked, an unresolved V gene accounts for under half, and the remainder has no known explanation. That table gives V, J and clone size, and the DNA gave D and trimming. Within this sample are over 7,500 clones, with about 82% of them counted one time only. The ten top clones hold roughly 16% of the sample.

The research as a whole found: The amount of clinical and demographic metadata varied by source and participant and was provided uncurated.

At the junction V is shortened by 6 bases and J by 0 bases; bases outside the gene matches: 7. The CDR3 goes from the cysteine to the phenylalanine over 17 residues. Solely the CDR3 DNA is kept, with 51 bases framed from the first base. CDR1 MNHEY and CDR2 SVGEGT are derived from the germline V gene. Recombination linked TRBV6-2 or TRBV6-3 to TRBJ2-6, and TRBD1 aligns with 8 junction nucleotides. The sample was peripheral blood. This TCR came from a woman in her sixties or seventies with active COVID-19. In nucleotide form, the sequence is TGTGCCAGCAGCACGACAGGGGACTTCTCTGGGGCCAACGTCCTGACTTTC. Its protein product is CASSTTGDFSGANVLTF.